Presented here are 24 T cell receptor beta chains from one specimen sequenced in a study of cytomegalovirus exposure and HLA in healthy donors. PCR was performed using 60 Vbeta and 13 Jbeta primers. Clones were sequenced by immunoSEQ multiplex PCR, and TCRdb holds only the in-frame ones, with some missing. Found here are about 130,000 clones, less than 90% of them singletons; the top ten hold 1.5%. Sequenced input: PBMCs. Source of these receptors: a man aged 40-49 years in good health and CMV-seronegative.

With respect to this clone: A read error may account for a junction end that differs from germline. The chain couples TRBV2 to TRBJ2-7; D is perhaps TRBD1 (6 bases). This CDR3 is built from 11 residues. The germline CDR1 and CDR2 sequences are SNHLY and FYNNEI. CDR3 loop: CASSESGHCDF. CDR3 sequence (DNA): TGTGCCAGCAGTGAATCGGGACACTGTGACTTC.

The V gene is TRBV13, the J gene TRBJ1-1; D remains unclear. Germline lookup yields CDR1 PRHDT and CDR2 FYEKMQ (reference sequence). The V and J ends lost 1 base and 1 base respectively, with 7 bases between them. The CDR3 runs to 14 residues. CDR3 sequence reads: CASSLAAGNTEAFF. For the CDR3, the DNA is TGTGCCAGCAGCTTAGCGGCAGGGAACACTGAAGCTTTCTTT.

The chain recombines TRBV18 with TRBJ2-7, with 14 nucleotides matching TRBD2. Germline assignment: CDR1 KGHSH and CDR2 LQKENI. The CDR3 consists of 14 residues. The V and J ends lost 6 bases and 7 bases, in that order; junction bases with no gene match: 5. Here the CDR3 reads CASSGTSGSGEQYF. The CDR3 bases are TGTGCCAGCTCCGGGACTAGCGGGAGCGGGGAGCAGTACTTC.

The gene calls are TRBV5-1 and TRBJ2-3; TRBD2 aligns across 11 bases. Germline-derived CDR1 and CDR2 are SGHRS and YFSETQ. This CDR3 is 16 amino acids long. The ends lost 7 bases at V and 2 bases at J; junction bases unmatched: 9. The CDR3 spells CASANQLAGVTDTQYF. In nucleotides, the CDR3 is TGCGCCAGCGCCAACCAACTAGCGGGGGTCACAGATACGCAGTATTTT. The entire variable domain, with the rest obtained from reference TRBV5-1 and TRBJ2-3, is as follows: KAGVTQTPRYLIKTRGQQVTLSCSPISGHRSVSWYQQTPGQGLQFLFEYFSETQRNKGNFPGRFSGRQFSNSRSEMNVSTLELGDSALYLCASANQLAGVTDTQYFGPGTRLTVL.

In DNA form, the CDR3 reads TGTGCCAGCAGCCCGAGGATGACGAATGAGCAGTTCTTC. Translation gives CASSPRMTNEQFF. The chain carries TRBV7-6 and TRBJ2-1; no definite D call. The germline V and J ends were trimmed by 5 bases and 7 bases, with 12 bases remaining between them. Germline V CDR1 and CDR2: SGHVS, FNYEAQ. This CDR3 comprises 13 residues.

The table lists this clone with a few counts. The CDR3 DNA is TGTGCCACCAGCGGTAGCGGGAGGGGGACCCAGTACTTC. The encoded protein is CATSGSGRGTQYF. J is TRBJ2-5 and V is TRBV15; TRBD2 matches 11 bases. This CDR3 region has 13 residues. Germline assignment: CDR1 LNHNV and CDR2 YYDKDF (reference sequence). The V segment lost 5 bases and the J segment 7 bases; nucleotides outside the gene matches: 3.

CDR3 bases: TGTGCCAGCAAGAAAAGGGAGGATGAGCAGTTCTTC. It encodes CASKKREDEQFF. This sequence joins TRBV25-1 and TRBJ2-1; maybe TRBD2 (6 bases). Germline lookup yields CDR1 MGHDK and CDR2 SYGVNS. The CDR3 contains 12 residues. Deletions cut 7 bases from V and 8 bases from J, with 12 bases between.

This clone occurred once. The chain has TRBV18 and TRBJ2-7, with D maybe TRBD1 (6 bases). Germline CDR1 KGHSH, CDR2 LQKENI. Trimming pared 6 bases from V and 3 bases from J, leaving 27 bases between. This CDR3 contains 18 residues. The CDR3 DNA reads as TGTGCCAGCTCTGCTGGGGTGATAGGGGGACATTACTTCTACGAGCAGTACTTC. This codes for CASSAGVIGGHYFYEQYF.

The genes are TRBV6-1 and TRBJ2-2, with D perhaps matching TRBD2 (6 bases). CDR1 is MNHNS and CDR2 is SASEGT in the germline V gene. The V and J ends lost 9 bases and 1 base respectively, with 9 bases between them. The CDR3 spans 13 residues. CDR3 in DNA: TGTGCCAGGAGGGAGGAGAACACCGGGGAGCTGTTTTTT. This encodes CARREENTGELFF.

The CDR3 bases are TGTGCCAGCAGCTTGGTTAGGGGGCTTTACGAGCAGTACTTC. Translated, it gives CASSLVRGLYEQYF. The V call is TRBV5-6, the J call TRBJ2-7; 7 bases match TRBD1. Germline-derived CDR1 and CDR2 are SGHDT and YYEEEE. This CDR3 region has 14 residues. With 0 bases clipped from V and 4 bases from J, the junction kept 4 bases outside the gene matches.

There are a few counts of this clone. The V and J genes are TRBV7-2 and TRBJ1-2, with D perhaps TRBD1 (6 bases). Germline CDR1 and CDR2: SGHTA and FQGNSA. V lost 5 bases to trimming and J lost 4 bases, with 11 bases between them. This CDR3 is 13 amino acids long. The CDR3 loop reads CASSPDRFYGYTF. The CDR3 DNA reads TGTGCCAGCAGCCCTGACAGGTTCTATGGCTACACCTTC.

The V call is TRBV5-6, the J call TRBJ2-1; D uncertain. CDR3 length: 12 amino acids. Trimming removed 0 bases at V and 6 bases at J, with 4 bases between. Germline V gene data show CDR1 as SGHDT and CDR2 as YYEEEE. CDR3 in amino acids: CASSLVSNEQFF. Written as DNA, the CDR3 is TGTGCCAGCAGCTTGGTCTCCAATGAGCAGTTCTTC.

This clone was seen more than once but under ten times. Other DNA sequences within the sample encode an identical CDR3. The gene calls are TRBV19 and TRBJ1-5; 8 nucleotides align to TRBD1. The CDR3 runs 15 residues. Per the germline V gene, CDR1 is LNHDA and CDR2 is SQIVND (reference sequence). V was pared by 3 bases and J by 2 bases, with 3 bases of the junction left unmatched. DNA for the CDR3: TGTGCCAGTAGTATTACAGGGGGAGGCAATCAGCCCCAGCATTTT. This translates into CASSITGGGNQPQHF. The variable domain in full, completed from reference TRBV19 and TRBJ1-5, reads DGGITQSPKYLFRKEGQNVTLSCEQNLNHDAMYWYRQDPGQGLRLIYYSQIVNDFQKGDIAEGYSVSREKKESFPLTVTSAQKNPTAFYLCASSITGGGNQPQHFGDGTRLSIL.

V usage is TRBV5-6 and J usage is TRBJ1-4; TRBD1 matches 7 bases. The V and J ends lost 4 bases and 4 bases, in that order; junction bases with no gene match: 4. The CDR3 runs to 14 residues. Germline-derived CDR1 and CDR2 are SGHDT and YYEEEE. DNA for the CDR3: TGTGCCAGCAGCGAACAGGGGATTAATGAAAAACTGTTTTTT. Translated: CASSEQGINEKLFF.

The chain couples TRBV4-2 to TRBJ2-1, with D possibly TRBD2 on 7 matching bases. Looked up from germline, CDR1 is LGHNA and CDR2 is YNFKEQ. Deletions cut 5 bases from V and 0 bases from J, with 11 bases between. There are 15 residues in the CDR3. CDR3 loop: CASSAGADSYNEQFF. In DNA, the CDR3 is TGTGCCAGCAGCGCGGGGGCGGACTCCTACAATGAGCAGTTCTTC.

The V gene is TRBV6-6, the J gene TRBJ2-7; maybe TRBD2 (7 bases). Per the germline V gene, CDR1 is MNHNY and CDR2 is SVGAGI (reference sequence). CDR3 length: 14 amino acids. Trimming took 8 bases from V and 1 from J, leaving 15 bases between them. Written as DNA, the CDR3 is TGTGCCAGCTTCAAGGGGGGGAGGTCCTACGAGCAGTACTTC. As protein: CASFKGGRSYEQYF.

The chain recombines TRBV4-3 with TRBJ2-7; D is perhaps TRBD1 (7 bases). The CDR3 has 15 amino acids. V was cut by 2 bases and J by 3 bases, with 14 bases left in between. Germline CDR1 reads LGHNA; CDR2 reads YSLEER. Here the CDR3 DNA reads TGCGCCAGCAGCCAATCACAGGGGAGGTACTACGAGCAGTACTTC. This sequence encodes CASSQSQGRYYEQYF.

The chain couples TRBV27 to TRBJ2-7; perhaps TRBD2 as D (5 bases). Germline V gives CDR1 MNHEY, CDR2 SMNVEV (reference sequence). There are 13 residues in the CDR3. With 5 bases removed from V and 1 base from J, the gap between germline ends came to 9 bases. The DNA of the CDR3 is TGTGCCAGCAGTACGGACTGGTCCTACGAGCAGTACTTC. It encodes CASSTDWSYEQYF.

The J gene is TRBJ2-3, the V gene TRBV29-1; TRBD1 might be the D (7 bases). V lost 4 bases and J 1 base, leaving 12 bases between the germline ends. CDR3 size: 14 residues. CDR1 and CDR2 from the germline V gene are SQVTM and ANQGSEA. The CDR3 spells CSVVVRGGTDTQYF. The CDR3 DNA is TGCAGCGTTGTCGTCAGGGGGGGCACAGATACGCAGTATTTT.

Only one count was recorded for this clone. The chain couples TRBV5-1 to TRBJ2-1; possibly TRBD1 for D (6 bases). The CDR3 contains 14 residues. V gave up 1 base and J gave up 8 bases, with 13 bases separating them. In germline, CDR1 is SGHRS, CDR2 YFSETQ. The CDR3 DNA sequence: TGCGCCAGCAGCTTGAAGCAGGGGTTAGATGAGCAGTTCTTC. Amino acids: CASSLKQGLDEQFF.

This chain uses TRBV5-6 with TRBJ2-1, with TRBD2 identical over 8 bases. The CDR3 totals 17 residues. With 3 bases clipped from V and 0 bases from J, the junction kept 8 bases outside the gene matches. The germline V gene encodes CDR1 SGHDT and CDR2 YYEEEE. The CDR3 nucleotides are TGTGCCAGCAGCTCAACACTAGCGGTCAGCTCCTACAATGAGCAGTTCTTC. Protein sequence: CASSSTLAVSSYNEQFF.

The chain is built from TRBV7-9 and TRBJ2-3, with D unresolved. The germline V and J ends were trimmed by 8 bases and 5 bases, with 14 bases remaining between them. The CDR3 runs 13 residues. Per the germline V gene, CDR1 is SEHNR and CDR2 is FQNEAQ (reference sequence). The DNA of the CDR3 is TGTGCCAGCCGGAACCCCCCGGGAGATACGCAGTATTTT. Translating it yields CASRNPPGDTQYF.

This chain joins TRBV27 and TRBJ2-1, with TRBD2 as a possible D gene (6 bases). The CDR3 covers 15 residues. Germline CDR1 and CDR2: MNHEY and SMNVEV (reference sequence). V lost 5 bases and J 7 bases, leaving 18 bases between the germline ends. The CDR3 sequence: CASSPLGLQGNEQFF. The CDR3 DNA reads as TGTGCCAGCAGTCCCTTGGGACTCCAAGGGAATGAGCAGTTCTTC.

The chain is built from TRBV30 and TRBJ2-3, with D unresolved. The V end lost 2 bases, the J end lost 0 bases, and 15 bases lay between the germline ends. This CDR3 has 16 amino acids. Germline assignment: CDR1 GTSNPN and CDR2 SVGIG (reference sequence). The CDR3 DNA follows: TGTGCCTGGAGTACCCCCCGGCGGTCCAGCACAGATACGCAGTATTTT. Its protein product is CAWSTPRRSSTDTQYF.